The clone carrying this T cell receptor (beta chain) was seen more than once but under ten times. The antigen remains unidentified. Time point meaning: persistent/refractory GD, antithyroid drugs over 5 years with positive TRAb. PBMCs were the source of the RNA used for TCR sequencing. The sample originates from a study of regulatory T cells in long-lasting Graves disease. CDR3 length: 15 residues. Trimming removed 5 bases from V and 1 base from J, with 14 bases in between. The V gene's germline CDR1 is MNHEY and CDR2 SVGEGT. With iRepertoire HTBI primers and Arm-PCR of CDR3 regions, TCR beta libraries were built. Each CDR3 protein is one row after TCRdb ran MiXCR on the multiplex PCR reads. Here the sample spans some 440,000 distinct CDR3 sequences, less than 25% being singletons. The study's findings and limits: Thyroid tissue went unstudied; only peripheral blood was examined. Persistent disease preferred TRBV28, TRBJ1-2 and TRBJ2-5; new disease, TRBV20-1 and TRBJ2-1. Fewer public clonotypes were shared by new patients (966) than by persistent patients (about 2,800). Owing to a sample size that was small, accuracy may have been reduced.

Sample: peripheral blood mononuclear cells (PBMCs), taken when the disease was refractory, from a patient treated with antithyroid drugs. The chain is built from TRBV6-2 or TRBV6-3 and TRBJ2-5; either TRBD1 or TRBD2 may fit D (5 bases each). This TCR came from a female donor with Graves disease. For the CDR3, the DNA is TGTGCCAGCAGTCCCTCGAGGGGCCCCCAAGAGACCCAGTACTTC. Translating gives CASSPSRGPQETQYF.